The subject of this entry is one T cell receptor (beta chain). Its cognate antigen is unknown. The data stem from a study of vaccination and CD4 T cells after COVID-19. About the research overall: At a median approximately 100 days (range 35 to 161) after diagnosis, post-COVID samples were drawn. Study results and limitations: In convalescent patients, a median 86.3% of post-vaccine SARS-CoV-2-reactive clones appeared only after vaccination.

Regarding treatment: approximately nine-day PBMC culture with coronavirus spike peptide pools or control peptides (ViraFEST assay). Following expansion of antigen-specific T cells with peptide pools, ViraFEST then sequenced TCRs. Trimming removed 5 bases at V and 9 bases at J, with 20 bases between. Germline CDR1 reads LNHDA; CDR2 reads SQIVND (reference sequence). This CDR3 comprises 16 residues. CD4+ T cells that had been cultured provided DNA sequenced with the Oncomine TCR Beta short-read assay. From cultured CD4+ T cells, genomic DNA was extracted. TCRdb re-called the PCR reads with MiXCR, one entry per CDR3 protein. The sample has more than 10,000 distinct CDR3 sequences, 25% to 30% seen once.

The sequencing used CD4+ T cells from blood, cultured in vitro, collected before SARS-CoV-2 vaccination. This sequence originates from a human donor who received a COVID-19 vaccine. V gene TRBV19 combines with J gene TRBJ1-6, with D uncertain. The CDR3 loop is CASSATGRISSSPLHF. CDR3 nucleotide sequence: TGTGCCAGTAGTGCTACCGGCCGCATCTCGAGTTCACCCCTCCACTTT.